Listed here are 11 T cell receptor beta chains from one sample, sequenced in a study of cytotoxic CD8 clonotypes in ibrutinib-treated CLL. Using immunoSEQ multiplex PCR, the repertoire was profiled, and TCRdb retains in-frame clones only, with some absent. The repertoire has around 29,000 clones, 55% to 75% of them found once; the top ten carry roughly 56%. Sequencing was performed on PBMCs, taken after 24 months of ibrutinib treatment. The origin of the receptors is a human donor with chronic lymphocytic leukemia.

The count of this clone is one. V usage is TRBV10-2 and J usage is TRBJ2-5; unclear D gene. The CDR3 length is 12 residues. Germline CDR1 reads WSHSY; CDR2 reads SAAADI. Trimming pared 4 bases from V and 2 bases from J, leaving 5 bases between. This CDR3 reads CASSAVQETQYF. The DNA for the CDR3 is TGCGCCAGCAGTGCGGTACAAGAGACCCAGTACTTC.

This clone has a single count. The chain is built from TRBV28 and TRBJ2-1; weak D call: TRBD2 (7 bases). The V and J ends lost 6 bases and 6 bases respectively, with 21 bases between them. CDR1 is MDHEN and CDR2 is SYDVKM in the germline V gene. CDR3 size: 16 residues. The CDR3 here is CASRPSRGAKINEQFF. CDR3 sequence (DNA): TGTGCCAGCAGACCTTCCCGGGGGGCAAAGATCAATGAGCAGTTCTTC.

The CDR3 coding sequence is TGTGCCAGCAGCTTAACCGGGACAGGGGGGCAAGAGACCCAGTACTTC. Its protein product is CASSLTGTGGQETQYF. The chain joins TRBV7-3 to TRBJ2-5; 11 bases fit TRBD1. This CDR3 spans 16 amino acids. The V gene's germline CDR1 is SGHTA and CDR2 FQGTGA. V was clipped by 0 bases and J by 2 bases; unmatched bases: 2.

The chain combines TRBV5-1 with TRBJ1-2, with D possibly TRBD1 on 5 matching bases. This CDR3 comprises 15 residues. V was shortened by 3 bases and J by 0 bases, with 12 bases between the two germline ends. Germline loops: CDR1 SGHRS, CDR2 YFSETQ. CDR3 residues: CASSSQGVANYGYTF. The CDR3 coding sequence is TGCGCCAGCAGCTCTCAGGGAGTTGCTAACTATGGCTACACCTTC.

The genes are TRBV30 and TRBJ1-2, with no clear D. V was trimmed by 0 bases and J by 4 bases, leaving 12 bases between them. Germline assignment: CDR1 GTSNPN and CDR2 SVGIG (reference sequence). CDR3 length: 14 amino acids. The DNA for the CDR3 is TGTGCCTGGAGTGTACGAGGGCAGCCCTATGGCTACACCTTC. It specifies CAWSVRGQPYGYTF.

DNA of the CDR3: TGTGCCAGCAGCTCGGTAGCGGGGCCGAACACCGGGGAGCTGTTTTTT. Translating it yields CASSSVAGPNTGELFF. The V call is TRBV11-2, the J call TRBJ2-2; 8 bases fit TRBD2. With V trimmed by 4 bases and J by 0 bases, 4 bases remained unmatched. This CDR3 spans 16 amino acids. Germline V gene data show CDR1 as SGHAT and CDR2 as FQNNGV.

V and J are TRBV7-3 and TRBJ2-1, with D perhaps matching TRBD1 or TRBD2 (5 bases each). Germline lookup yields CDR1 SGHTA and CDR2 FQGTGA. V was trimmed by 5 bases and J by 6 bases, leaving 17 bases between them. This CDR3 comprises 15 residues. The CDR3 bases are TGTGCCAGCAGCCTAAGAGGGACGGCCCCCAATGAGCAGTTCTTC. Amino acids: CASSLRGTAPNEQFF.

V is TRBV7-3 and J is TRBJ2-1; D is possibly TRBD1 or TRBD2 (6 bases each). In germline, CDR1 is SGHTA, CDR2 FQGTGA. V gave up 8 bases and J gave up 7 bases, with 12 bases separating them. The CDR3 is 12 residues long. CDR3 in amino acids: CASSGAGNEQFF. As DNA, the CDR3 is TGTGCCAGCTCGGGGGCCGGGAATGAGCAGTTCTTC. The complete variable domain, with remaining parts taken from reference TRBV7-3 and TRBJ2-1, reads GAGVSQTPSNKVTEKGKYVELRCDPISGHTALYWYRQSLGQGPEFLIYFQGTGAADDSGLPNDRFFAVRPEGSVSTLKIQRTERGDSAVYLCASSGAGNEQFFGPGTRLTVL.

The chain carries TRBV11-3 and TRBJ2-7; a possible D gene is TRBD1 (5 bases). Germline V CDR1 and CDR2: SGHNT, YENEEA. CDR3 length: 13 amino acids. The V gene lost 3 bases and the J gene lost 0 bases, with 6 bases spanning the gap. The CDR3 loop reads CASSFGHSYEQYF. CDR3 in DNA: TGTGCCAGCAGCTTCGGACACTCCTACGAGCAGTACTTC.

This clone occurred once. The CDR3 here is CSVDDGGQGIYNEQFF. CDR3 DNA sequence: TGCAGCGTTGATGATGGGGGACAGGGGATTTACAATGAGCAGTTCTTC. The chain recombines TRBV29-1 with TRBJ2-1; 10 bases are a match to TRBD1. CDR1 is SQVTM, CDR2 ANQGSEA, per germline. Trimming cost V 3 bases and J 4 bases; bases outside gene matches: 9. This CDR3 has 16 amino acids.

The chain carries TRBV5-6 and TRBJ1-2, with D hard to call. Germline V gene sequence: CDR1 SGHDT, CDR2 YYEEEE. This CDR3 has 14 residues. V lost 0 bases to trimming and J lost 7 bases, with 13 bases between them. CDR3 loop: CASSLALRALGYTF. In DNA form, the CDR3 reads TGTGCCAGCAGCTTGGCCCTCAGAGCGCTTGGCTACACCTTC.